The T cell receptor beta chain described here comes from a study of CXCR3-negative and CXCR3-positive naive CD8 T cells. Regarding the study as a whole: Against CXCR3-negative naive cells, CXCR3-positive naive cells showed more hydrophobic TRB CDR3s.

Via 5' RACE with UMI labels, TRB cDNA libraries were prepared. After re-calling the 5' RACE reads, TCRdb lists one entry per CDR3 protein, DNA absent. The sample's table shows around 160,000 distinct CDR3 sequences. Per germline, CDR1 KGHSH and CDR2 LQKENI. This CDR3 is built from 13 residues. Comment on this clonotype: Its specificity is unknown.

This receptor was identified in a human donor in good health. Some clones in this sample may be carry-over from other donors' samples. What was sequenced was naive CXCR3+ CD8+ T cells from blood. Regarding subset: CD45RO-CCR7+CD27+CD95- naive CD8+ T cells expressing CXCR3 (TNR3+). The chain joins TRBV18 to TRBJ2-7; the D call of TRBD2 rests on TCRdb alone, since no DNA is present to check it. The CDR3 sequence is CASSPSGPAEQYF.